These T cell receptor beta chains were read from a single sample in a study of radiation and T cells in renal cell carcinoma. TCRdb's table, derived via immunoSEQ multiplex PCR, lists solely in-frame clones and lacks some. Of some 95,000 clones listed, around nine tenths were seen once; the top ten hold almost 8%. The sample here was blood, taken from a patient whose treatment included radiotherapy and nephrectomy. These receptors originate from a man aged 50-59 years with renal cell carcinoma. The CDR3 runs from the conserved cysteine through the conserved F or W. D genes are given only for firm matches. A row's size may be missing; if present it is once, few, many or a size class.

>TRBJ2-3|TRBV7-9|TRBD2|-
CASSPSIAGGTDTQYF
TGTGCCAGCAGCCCCTCTATAGCGGGAGGCACAGATACGCAGTATTTT
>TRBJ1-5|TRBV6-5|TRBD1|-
CASKEQGASGQPQHF
TGTGCCAGCAAAGAACAGGGGGCGTCCGGTCAGCCCCAGCATTTT
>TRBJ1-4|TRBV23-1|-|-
CASGRRGGNEKLFF
TGCGCCAGCGGGCGACGAGGGGGGAATGAAAAACTGTTTTTT
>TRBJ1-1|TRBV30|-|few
CAMVRGLTRAFF
TGTGCCATGGTTAGGGGTCTAACACGAGCTTTCTTT
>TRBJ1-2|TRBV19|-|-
CASSIYRSGYTF
TGTGCCAGTAGTATTTATAGGTCCGGCTACACCTTC
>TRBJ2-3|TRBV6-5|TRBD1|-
CASSPTGALADTQYF
TGTGCCAGCAGTCCCACAGGGGCTTTGGCAGATACGCAGTATTTT
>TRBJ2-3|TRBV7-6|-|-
CASSPGGGQAPSTDTQYF
TGTGCCAGCAGCCCAGGGGGAGGACAGGCACCTAGCACAGATACGCAGTATTTT
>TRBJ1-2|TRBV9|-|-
CASSVGPQDGYTF
TGTGCCAGCAGCGTAGGTCCCCAGGATGGCTACACCTTC
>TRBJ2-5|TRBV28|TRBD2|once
CASSSLAGGRETQYF
TGTGCCAGCAGTTCACTAGCGGGGGGGCGGGAGACCCAGTACTTC
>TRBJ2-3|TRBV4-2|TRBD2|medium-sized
CASSQDPQRGGRGRTDTQYF
TGTGCCAGCAGCCAAGATCCCCAGCGGGGGGGCAGGGGTCGCACAGATACGCAGTATTTT
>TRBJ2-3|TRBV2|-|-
CASSVSSTDTQYF
TGTGCCAGCAGTGTTAGTAGCACAGATACGCAGTATTTT
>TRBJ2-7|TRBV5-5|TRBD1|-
CASSSAGTGIYEQYF
TGTGCCAGCAGCTCTGCCGGGACAGGGATTTACGAGCAGTACTTC
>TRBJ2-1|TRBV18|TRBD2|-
CASSPGLAGSNEQFF
TGTGCCAGCTCACCAGGACTAGCGGGAAGCAATGAGCAGTTCTTC
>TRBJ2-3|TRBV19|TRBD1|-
CASSVQGGTDTQYF
TGTGCCAGTAGTGTCCAGGGGGGCACAGATACGCAGTATTTT
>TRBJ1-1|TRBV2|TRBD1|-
CASSGDRGMNTEAFF
TGTGCCAGCAGTGGGGACAGGGGGATGAACACTGAAGCTTTCTTT
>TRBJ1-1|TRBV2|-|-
CANRGTSQPNTEAFF
TGTGCCAACCGGGGGACCTCTCAACCAAACACTGAAGCTTTCTTT
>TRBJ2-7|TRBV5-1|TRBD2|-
CASSLSGTSGGYEQYF
TGCGCCAGCAGCTTATCCGGGACTAGCGGGGGCTACGAGCAGTACTTC
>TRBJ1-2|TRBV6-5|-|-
CASTPNSAGGYGYTF
TGTGCCAGCACTCCTAACTCAGCGGGGGGCTATGGCTACACCTTC